This is a list of T cell receptor beta chains from one sample in a study of control samples from healthy donors and cancer patients. The protocol was immunoSEQ multiplex PCR, while the TCRdb copy is restricted to in-frame clones and leaves out a portion. The data show 95,000 to 110,000 clones, around nine tenths seen once. Sequencing was performed on PBMCs. The receptors originated from a man between 60 and 75 years old with lung cancer. The CDR3 runs from the conserved cysteine through the conserved F or W. Fields, in order: CDR3 length, V gene, J gene, clone size, D gene, CDR3 DNA, CDR3 protein. The D gene is left open where the match is weak. A row's size may be missing; if present it is once, few, many or a size class.

length: 14
V: TRBV14
J: TRBJ2-7
size: once
D: .
DNA: TGTGCCAGCAGCCAAATCAGGGGCAACTACGAGCAGTACTTC
CDR3: CASSQIRGNYEQYF

length: 15
V: TRBV7-8
J: TRBJ1-6
size: .
D: TRBD1
DNA: TGTGCCAGCAGCGAGACGGGACAGGAGAATTCACCCCTCCACTTT
CDR3: CASSETGQENSPLHF

length: 15
V: TRBV29-1
J: TRBJ2-1
size: .
D: TRBD2
DNA: TGCAGCGTTGAAGAAGGGACTAGCGGTCAAAATGAGCAGTTCTTC
CDR3: CSVEEGTSGQNEQFF

length: 14
V: TRBV6-5
J: TRBJ1-1
size: once
D: .
DNA: TGTGCCAGCAGTTCCCGGGGGGGCGACACTGAAGCTTTCTTT
CDR3: CASSSRGGDTEAFF

length: 14
V: TRBV2
J: TRBJ1-2
size: .
D: .
DNA: TGTGCCAGCAGTGAACAGGGAGTCGGCTATGGCTACACCTTC
CDR3: CASSEQGVGYGYTF

length: 13
V: TRBV12-3/TRBV12-4
J: TRBJ1-2
size: .
D: .
DNA: TGTGCCAGCAGTTTAGTACGGAGGGATGGCTACACCTTC
CDR3: CASSLVRRDGYTF

length: 17
V: TRBV5-1
J: TRBJ1-5
size: .
D: TRBD1
DNA: TGCGCCAGCAGCCAAGGGACAGGGGACAATAGCAATCAGCCCCAGCATTTT
CDR3: CASSQGTGDNSNQPQHF

length: 14
V: TRBV27
J: TRBJ1-6
size: .
D: .
DNA: TGTGCCAGCAGTCTGAGGGGCGACAATTCACCCCTCCACTTT
CDR3: CASSLRGDNSPLHF

length: 13
V: TRBV5-1
J: TRBJ1-1
size: .
D: .
DNA: TGCGCCAGCAGCTTGGCCGTGGACGGAGAAGCTTTCTTT
CDR3: CASSLAVDGEAFF

length: 15
V: TRBV7-8
J: TRBJ2-1
size: .
D: TRBD2
DNA: TGTGCCAGCAGCTTAAGGAGGGAGGGAAGCAATGAGCAGTTCTTC
CDR3: CASSLRREGSNEQFF

length: 16
V: TRBV19
J: TRBJ2-2
size: .
D: .
DNA: TGTGCCAGTAGTCCGGGACCCCTAACGAACACCGGGGAGCTGTTTTTT
CDR3: CASSPGPLTNTGELFF

length: 16
V: TRBV19
J: TRBJ1-5
size: .
D: .
DNA: TGTGCCAGTAGTATATTGGACAATAATAGCAATCAGCCCCAGCATTTT
CDR3: CASSILDNNSNQPQHF

length: 18
V: TRBV7-3
J: TRBJ2-3
size: .
D: .
DNA: TGTGCCAGCAGCCCCTACAGGGTTCGTGGCGGGGTCACAGATACGCAGTATTTT
CDR3: CASSPYRVRGGVTDTQYF

length: 13
V: TRBV6-6
J: TRBJ1-2
size: .
D: .
DNA: TGTGCCAGCAGCTTAGACAGCCGATATGGCTACACCTTC
CDR3: CASSLDSRYGYTF

length: 15
V: TRBV30
J: TRBJ2-5
size: .
D: .
DNA: TGTGCCTGGAGCCGGTTAAGCGACTCCCAAGAGACCCAGTACTTC
CDR3: CAWSRLSDSQETQYF

length: 13
V: TRBV24-1
J: TRBJ1-2
size: .
D: .
DNA: TGTGCCACCAGTGATCCCAGGAACTATGGCTACACCTTC
CDR3: CATSDPRNYGYTF

length: 12
V: TRBV12-3/TRBV12-4
J: TRBJ1-4
size: .
D: .
DNA: TGTGCCAGCAGTTGGACGGGAGAAAAACTGTTTTTT
CDR3: CASSWTGEKLFF

length: 15
V: TRBV3-1/TRBV3-2
J: TRBJ1-3
size: once
D: .
DNA: TGTGCCAGCAGCCACGGGCGGAACTCTGGAAACACCATATATTTT
CDR3: CASSHGRNSGNTIYF

length: 16
V: TRBV19
J: TRBJ2-2
size: .
D: .
DNA: TGTGCCAGTAGCCGGAAGGGAATGGCTAACACCGGGGAGCTGTTTTTT
CDR3: CASSRKGMANTGELFF

length: 15
V: TRBV21-1
J: TRBJ2-7
size: .
D: .
DNA: TGTGCCAGCAGCAAAGAGGACAGGGCCACCTACGAGCAGTACTTC
CDR3: CASSKEDRATYEQYF

length: 16
V: TRBV3-1/TRBV3-2
J: TRBJ1-2
size: once
D: .
DNA: TGTGCCAGCAGCCAAGATAATAAAGGGGGAAACTATGGCTACACCTTC
CDR3: CASSQDNKGGNYGYTF

length: 14
V: TRBV7-9
J: TRBJ2-2
size: .
D: .
DNA: TGTGCCAGCAGCTTTGTCCAGGCCCCCGGGGAGCTGTTTTTT
CDR3: CASSFVQAPGELFF

length: 16
V: TRBV7-6
J: TRBJ2-5
size: .
D: .
DNA: TGTGCCAGCAGCCTTAGGGCTGTCCCCTCGAGGGAGACCCAGTACTTC
CDR3: CASSLRAVPSRETQYF

length: 12
V: TRBV12-3/TRBV12-4
J: TRBJ1-5
size: .
D: .
DNA: TGTGCCAGCAGTTTGATCCCTCAGCCCCAGCATTTT
CDR3: CASSLIPQPQHF

length: 13
V: TRBV14
J: TRBJ2-7
size: .
D: .
DNA: TGTGCCAGCAGCCGATACTCAGCATACGAGCAGTACTTC
CDR3: CASSRYSAYEQYF

length: 15
V: TRBV5-1
J: TRBJ2-1
size: .
D: TRBD2
DNA: TGCGCCCGCCGCGCCGGCGGGGGGGACTACAATGAGCAGTTCTTC
CDR3: CARRAGGGDYNEQFF

length: 13
V: TRBV15
J: TRBJ2-3
size: .
D: .
DNA: TGTGCCACCAGCAGAGGGATCACAGATACGCAGTATTTT
CDR3: CATSRGITDTQYF

length: 15
V: TRBV3-1/TRBV3-2
J: TRBJ2-5
size: .
D: TRBD1
DNA: TGTGCCAGCAGCCGAAGACTGACAGGGCAAGAGACCCAGTACTTC
CDR3: CASSRRLTGQETQYF

length: 15
V: TRBV10-3
J: TRBJ2-7
size: .
D: .
DNA: TGTGCCATCAGTGAGTCGAACCTAAAGAGATACGAGCAGTACTTC
CDR3: CAISESNLKRYEQYF